What follows are 13 T cell receptor beta chains derived from one specimen sequenced in a study of blood T cells in healthy people across ages. A J-beta primer mix and a sample-barcoded 5' primer were used in a second PCR of roughly 6 to 12 cycles. Each CDR3 protein gets one entry after TCRdb re-called the 5' RACE reads with MiXCR. The table shows 1.5 million to 2 million distinct CDR3 sequences, with 25% to 30% occurring only once. Input material: blood. These receptors were obtained from a woman aged 25 to 45 in good health.

V usage is TRBV20-1 and J usage is TRBJ2-4, with 9 bases lining up with TRBD1. After removal of 3 bases from V and 8 bases from J, the junction contained 5 bases not matched to a gene. The V gene's germline CDR1 is DFQATT and CDR2 SNEGSKA (reference sequence). The CDR3 has 13 amino acids. The CDR3 nucleotides read TGCAGTGCTAGGAGGACAGGGGTTGACATTCAGTACTTC. It is translated as CSARRTGVDIQYF.

This clonotype occurred many times. The chain links TRBV29-1 to TRBJ2-1; 10 positions agree with TRBD2. This CDR3 has 15 residues. The V and J ends lost 2 bases and 8 bases, in that order; junction bases with no gene match: 9. Germline CDR1 SQVTM, CDR2 ANQGSEA. The CDR3 loop reads CSVEPSASGSDEQFF. The CDR3 coding sequence is TGCAGCGTTGAACCCTCCGCTAGCGGGAGCGATGAGCAGTTCTTC.

V is TRBV7-2 and J is TRBJ2-6; a weak D match, TRBD2 (6 bases). The germline V and J ends were trimmed by 7 bases and 0 bases, with 10 bases remaining between them. Germline CDR1 is SGHTA and CDR2 is FQGNSA. CDR3 size: 15 residues. In DNA, the CDR3 is TGTGCCAGCAAAGGGAGGAGCTCTGGGGCCAACGTCCTGACTTTC. It codes for CASKGRSSGANVLTF.

The gene calls are TRBV21-1 and TRBJ2-1; the table's D call, TRBD2, has no DNA check behind it. TRBV21-1 is classified as a pseudogene. The CDR3 has 13 residues. CDR3 DNA sequence: TGTTCCAGCAGCCAGACCCTCGGCAATGAGCAGTTCTTC. Translation: CSSSQTLGNEQFF.

This clonotype was seen many times. As DNA, the CDR3 is TGTGCCACCAGTGATCCCTGGACAGTTCAGTACTTC. Translation: CATSDPWTVQYF. The chain carries TRBV24-1 and TRBJ2-7; D perhaps matches TRBD1 (6 bases). With 3 bases removed from V and 10 bases from J, the gap between germline ends came to 12 bases. The CDR3 is 12 residues long. Per germline, CDR1 KGHDR and CDR2 SFDVKD.

The V and J genes are TRBV29-1 and TRBJ2-5; perhaps TRBD2 as D (5 bases). This CDR3 is built from 12 residues. The germline gives CDR1 SQVTM, CDR2 ANQGSEA. V was shortened by 7 bases and J by 2 bases, with 11 bases between the two germline ends. The CDR3 DNA reads TGCAGCGCTGCCGAGGGACAAGAGACCCAGTACTTC. Amino acid sequence: CSAAEGQETQYF.

The sample holds a few counts of this clonotype. V is TRBV7-2 and J is TRBJ2-3, with 9 bases matching TRBD2. The CDR3 runs 15 residues. Germline V gives CDR1 SGHTA, CDR2 FQGNSA. V trimming: 5 bases; J trimming: 12 bases; junction bases outside the gene matches: 15. This chain's CDR3 is CASSPGGGDLLAQYF. The CDR3 coding sequence is TGTGCCAGCAGCCCGGGCGGGGGGGATCTCCTCGCCCAGTATTTT.

This clonotype turned up a few times. The chain couples TRBV29-1 to TRBJ1-2; D gene unclear. CDR1 is SQVTM, CDR2 ANQGSEA, per germline. V was trimmed by 3 bases and J by 12 bases, leaving 14 bases between them. The CDR3 sequence is 11 residues long. CDR3 residues: CSVDRSLLHTF. CDR3 nucleotide sequence: TGCAGCGTTGATCGCAGTCTTCTCCACACCTTC. Full variable domain (missing parts from reference TRBV29-1 and TRBJ1-2): SAVISQKPSRDICQRGTSLTIQCQVDSQVTMMFWYRQQPGQSLTLIATANQGSEATYESGFVIDKFPISRPNLTFSTLTVSNMSPEDSSIYLCSVDRSLLHTFGSGTRLTVV.

The V call is TRBV20-1, the J call TRBJ1-2; 8 bases map to TRBD1. Germline CDR1 is DFQATT and CDR2 is SNEGSKA (reference sequence). This CDR3 spans 15 amino acids. Trimming took 5 bases from V and 4 from J; bases not matched to a gene: 12. The chain's CDR3 is CSAPPQGVKGYGYTF. In DNA, the CDR3 is TGCAGTGCTCCACCACAGGGGGTTAAGGGCTATGGCTACACCTTC.

This sequence joins TRBV6-1 and TRBJ2-7, with TRBD2 identical over 11 bases. Germline-derived CDR1 and CDR2 are MNHNS and SASEGT. The V segment lost 3 bases and the J segment 5 bases; nucleotides outside the gene matches: 6. The CDR3 extends over 15 amino acids. Written as DNA, the CDR3 is TGTGCCAGCAGTGAGCCGGGACTAGCGGTGGACGAGCAGTACTTC. It encodes CASSEPGLAVDEQYF.

This clonotype was observed a few times. This chain connects TRBV14 to TRBJ1-2; 7 bases are a match to TRBD1. V dropped 3 bases and J dropped 6; count of bases not matched to a gene: 7. CDR1 is SGHDN, CDR2 FVKESK, per germline. The CDR3 is 14 residues long. The CDR3 DNA reads as TGTGCCAGCAGCCATCGACAGGGCCTTAATGGCTACACCTTC. Its translation is CASSHRQGLNGYTF.

This chain connects TRBV12-3 or TRBV12-4 to TRBJ1-1; D remains ambiguous. The CDR3 consists of 16 residues. Trimming pared 1 base from V and 0 bases from J, leaving 12 bases between. DNA of the CDR3: TGTGCCAGCAGTTTAGGTAGTAGTAGGATGAACACTGAAGCTTTCTTT. Translated: CASSLGSSRMNTEAFF.

This clonotype was recorded at least ten times. This chain connects TRBV4-1 to TRBJ2-3; 7 bases align to TRBD2. The J segment lost 3 bases and the V segment lost 0 bases, leaving 9 bases of the junction unmatched. The CDR3 is made up of 17 amino acids. Germline V CDR1 and CDR2: MGHRA, YSYEKL. The CDR3 here is CASSQEAFRGSTDTQYF. CDR3 DNA sequence: TGCGCCAGCAGCCAAGAAGCTTTCCGCGGGAGTACAGATACGCAGTATTTT.